This is a list of T cell receptor beta chains from one sample in a study of CD8+CD57+ T cells in acquired aplastic anemia. TCRdb reanalysed the reads using MiXCR and keeps one entry per CDR3 protein. The sample yields hundreds of thousands of distinct CDR3 sequences, roughly half seen once. The specimen sequenced was sorted CD4+, CD8+, or CD8+CD57+ T cells (not recorded which) from PBMCs. The receptors here all came from a human donor with severe aplastic anemia or a healthy control (not recorded which). Both conserved end residues are part of each CDR3. The order of the fields is D gene, V gene, clone size, J gene, CDR3 DNA, CDR3 protein. A D gene is named only where the DNA matches it firmly. Clone size is not always given. Where it is, it says once, few, many or a class for expanded clones.

>-|TRBV20-1|-|TRBJ2-5
TGCAGTGCTAGAGATTTGTACCAAGAGACCCAGTACTTC
CSARDLYQETQYF
>TRBD2|TRBV7-9|-|TRBJ2-1
TGTGCCAGCAGCCCTTGGACTAGCGGGTCCTCCTACAATGAGCAGTTCTTC
CASSPWTSGSSYNEQFF
>-|TRBV5-5|-|TRBJ2-7
TGTGCCAGCAGCTTCTCGCACCCCTACGAGCAGTACTTC
CASSFSHPYEQYF
>TRBD2|TRBV19|-|TRBJ2-7
TGTGCCAGTAGTATACTGGGGGGGAGCTACGAGCAGTACTTC
CASSILGGSYEQYF
>TRBD1|TRBV15|many|TRBJ1-2
TGTGCCACCAGCAAAAACTTTCAGACAGGGGGCAACTATGGCTACACCTTC
CATSKNFQTGGNYGYTF
>-|TRBV6-5|many|TRBJ1-1
TGTGCCAGCAGTTATCTGTCAAGCGGGAGAGTCACTGAAGCTTTCTTT
CASSYLSSGRVTEAFF
>-|TRBV10-3|-|TRBJ1-6
TGTGCCATCAGTGAGTCGACTCGGGGACCTTCACCCCTCCACTTT
CAISESTRGPSPLHF
>-|TRBV27|-|TRBJ1-2
TGTGCCACTGGGGCAGGGAGGGCCTATGGCTACACCTTC
CATGAGRAYGYTF
>TRBD2|TRBV9|-|TRBJ2-7
TGTGCCAGCAGCGTAGATAGCGGGCCCCCCTACGAGCAGTACTTC
CASSVDSGPPYEQYF
>-|TRBV5-1|-|TRBJ2-7
TGCGCCAGCAGCTTGGGGAACAGCGGCTCCTACGAGCAGTACTTC
CASSLGNSGSYEQYF
>TRBD1|TRBV19|-|TRBJ1-5
TGTGCCAGTAGAAGCAGGGGGCTTACCAATCAGCCCCAGCATTTT
CASRSRGLTNQPQHF
>-|TRBV15|-|TRBJ2-6
TGTGCCACCAGCGAAGTAGGGGGGTCTGGGGCCAACGTCCTGACTTTC
CATSEVGGSGANVLTF
>TRBD2|TRBV9|-|TRBJ2-3
TGTGCCAGCAGCGTAGTGGGCGGGGGGGTTCGCATCAGCACAGATACGCAGTATTTT
CASSVVGGGVRISTDTQYF
>-|TRBV20-1|many|TRBJ2-5
TGCAGTGCTGCCGACCACGACCAAGAGACCCAGTACTTC
CSAADHDQETQYF
>TRBD2|TRBV19|-|TRBJ2-1
TGTGCCAGTAGTAGCCCCACTAGCGGGGAGCAGTTCTTC
CASSSPTSGEQFF
>TRBD2|TRBV7-9|-|TRBJ2-2
TGTGCCAGCAGCTTGGGAGCGGGGGGGCCGGGCACCGGGGAGCTGTTTTTT
CASSLGAGGPGTGELFF
>-|TRBV12-3/TRBV12-4|many|TRBJ2-3
TGTGCCAGCAGCCGGGACCCGCAAAGCACAGATACGCAGTATTTT
CASSRDPQSTDTQYF
>-|TRBV7-3|-|TRBJ1-5
TGTGCCAGCAGCTTAGGGGAGGGAACAAATCAGCCCCAGCATTTT
CASSLGEGTNQPQHF
>TRBD1|TRBV6-6|-|TRBJ1-1
TGTGCCAGCAGGACAACAGGGGGACCTCTCGCGGAGGCTTTCTTT
CASRTTGGPLAEAFF
>TRBD1|TRBV19|-|TRBJ1-1
TGTGCCAGTAGATGGGGACAGGGGGTGAACACTGAAGCTTTCTTT
CASRWGQGVNTEAFF
>TRBD1|TRBV9|once|TRBJ2-7
TGTGTCAGCAGCGTAGATAGGGACAGAGTTTACGAGCAGTACTTC
CVSSVDRDRVYEQYF
>-|TRBV7-8|-|TRBJ2-7
TGTGCCAGTAGTATCACCGGAAACTACGAGCAGTACTTC
CASSITGNYEQYF
>-|TRBV9|many|TRBJ1-4
TGTGCCAGCAGCCCGCAGGGGATTGATGAAAAACTGTTTTTT
CASSPQGIDEKLFF